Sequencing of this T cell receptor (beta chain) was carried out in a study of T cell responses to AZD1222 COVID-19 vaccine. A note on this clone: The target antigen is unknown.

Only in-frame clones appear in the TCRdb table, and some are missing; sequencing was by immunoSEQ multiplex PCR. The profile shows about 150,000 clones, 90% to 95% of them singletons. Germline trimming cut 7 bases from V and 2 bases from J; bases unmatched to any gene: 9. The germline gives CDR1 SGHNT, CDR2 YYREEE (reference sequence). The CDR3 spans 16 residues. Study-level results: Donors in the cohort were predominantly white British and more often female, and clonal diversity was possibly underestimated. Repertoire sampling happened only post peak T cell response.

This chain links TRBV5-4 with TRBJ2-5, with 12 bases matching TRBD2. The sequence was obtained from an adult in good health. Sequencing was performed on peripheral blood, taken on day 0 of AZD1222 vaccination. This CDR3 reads CASQRTSGTGQETQYF. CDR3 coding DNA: TGTGCCAGCCAACGGACTAGCGGGACTGGACAAGAGACCCAGTACTTC. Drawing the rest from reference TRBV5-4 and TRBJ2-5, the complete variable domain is ETGVTQSPTHLIKTRGQQVTLRCSSQSGHNTVSWYQQALGQGPQFIFQYYREEENGRGNFPPRFSGLQFPNYSSELNVNALELDDSALYLCASQRTSGTGQETQYFGPGTRLLVL.